The T cell receptor (beta chain) under discussion was sequenced for a study of T cell changes during pregnancy in multiple sclerosis. Using immunoSEQ multiplex PCR, the repertoire was profiled, and TCRdb retains in-frame clones only, with some absent. Of roughly 30,000 clones detected, 89% appear once; the ten largest clones hold approximately 6.6%. Trimming removed 1 base from V and 4 bases from J, with 4 bases in between. The CDR3 spans 12 residues. The germline CDR1 and CDR2 sequences are SGHAT and FQDESV (reference sequence). Sequencing used CD8+ T cells from peripheral blood mononuclear cells, obtained after pregnancy. This sequence was found in a female donor with multiple sclerosis, enrolled in a pregnancy study. This sequence joins TRBV11-1 and TRBJ1-1; D gene uncertain. CDR3 nucleotides: TGTGCCAGCAGCTTAGACGGCACTGAAGCTTTCTTT. It encodes CASSLDGTEAFF.